This T cell receptor (beta chain) was found in a study of blood T cells in healthy people across ages. A second PCR of about 7 to 12 cycles used a sample-barcoded 5' primer and a J-beta primer mix. One entry per CDR3 protein results from TCRdb running MiXCR on the 5' RACE reads. The table records about 1,600,000 distinct CDR3 sequences, 35% to 45% of them present only once. This clonotype was seen a few times. Germline V gene sequence: CDR1 MNHEY, CDR2 SMNVEV (reference sequence). The CDR3 is 14 residues long. The V gene end was trimmed by 6 bases and the J gene end by 3 bases; junction bases not matched to a gene: 4.

Sequenced input: blood. The TCR originated in a woman aged 18-29 years in good health. The gene calls are TRBV27 and TRBJ1-2; 10 bases are shared with TRBD1. The CDR3 DNA is TGTGCCAGCAGGCCGACAGGGGGCTACTATGGCTACACCTTC. Encoded protein: CASRPTGGYYGYTF.